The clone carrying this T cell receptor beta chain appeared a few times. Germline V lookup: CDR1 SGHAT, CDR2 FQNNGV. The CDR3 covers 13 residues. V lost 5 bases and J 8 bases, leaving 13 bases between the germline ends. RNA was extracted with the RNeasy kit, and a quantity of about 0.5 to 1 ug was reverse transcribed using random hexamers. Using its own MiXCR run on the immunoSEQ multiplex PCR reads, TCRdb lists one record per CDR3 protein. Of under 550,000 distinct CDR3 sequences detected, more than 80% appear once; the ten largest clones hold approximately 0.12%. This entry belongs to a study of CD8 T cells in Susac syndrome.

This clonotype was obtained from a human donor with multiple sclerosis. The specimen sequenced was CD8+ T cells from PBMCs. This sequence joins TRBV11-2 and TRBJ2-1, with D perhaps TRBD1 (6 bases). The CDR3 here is CASSNRVGDEQFF. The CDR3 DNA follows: TGTGCCAGCAGCAACAGGGTAGGGGATGAGCAGTTCTTC.